This T cell receptor (beta chain) was sequenced for a study of blood T cell repertoires in COVID-19. Study in general: COVID-19 samples collected from the United States, Italy and Spain covered acute and convalescent phases. PBMCs, B-cell-depleted T cells, or T cells provided the cDNA or gDNA that made up the material.

V was cut by 10 bases and J by 6 bases, with 22 bases left in between. Looked up from germline, CDR1 is ENHRY and CDR2 is SYGVKD. CDR3 length: 15 amino acids. Original analysis: Quantification of nucleated cells was approximated via reference gene primer amplification. The table came from immunoSEQ multiplex PCR; TCRdb's copy has only in-frame clones and leaves some out. From that table come the V and J calls and clone size; the DNA was used to work out D and trimming. The sample records 65,000 to 90,000 clones, roughly 85% being singletons. The sample comprised peripheral blood. The source of this sequence is a man in his 60s with active or convalescent COVID-19. V gene TRBV10-3 combines with J gene TRBJ2-1, with a tentative D call TRBD2 (6 bases). Here the CDR3 DNA reads TGTGCCACCTGCGACCCCGGTCCTAGCGCCAATGAGCAGTTCTTC. This sequence encodes CATCDPGPSANEQFF.